The clone carrying this T cell receptor beta chain was counted at least ten times. TCRdb re-called the 5' RACE reads through MiXCR, storing one row per CDR3 protein. The table shows about 27,000 distinct CDR3 sequences, with roughly a sixth occurring only once. The CDR3 is made up of 15 amino acids. The V gene end was trimmed by 5 bases and the J gene end by 11 bases; junction bases not matched to a gene: 13. The germline gives CDR1 SGHTA, CDR2 FQGNSA. These data originate in a study of T-cell memory formation after mild COVID-19. The source is an adult who had mild COVID-19 (a few samples of this study predate the infection). Cell type and time point are not known. The chain is built from TRBV7-2 and TRBJ2-7; 12 bases map to TRBD2. Material for sequencing was PBMCs or a T cell subset sorted from them (not recorded which). CDR3 DNA sequence: TGTGCCAGCAGCCCCGGGACTAGCGGGCGGGCCGGAAAGTACTTC. It specifies CASSPGTSGRAGKYF.